A selection of T cell receptor beta chains follows, all from one sample in a study of blood T cell repertoires in COVID-19. Sequencing was performed with immunoSEQ multiplex PCR; in TCRdb, only in-frame clones are kept and a portion is missing. The sample shows about 120,000 clones, more than 85% of them seen only once. The material sequenced was peripheral blood. The receptors come from a human donor with acute or convalescent COVID-19. The donor label of this sample is uncertain. The conserved cysteine and the conserved F or W are not part of the CDR3 here.

J | V | CDR3
TRBJ1-5 | TRBV19 | ASPDTVWNQPQH
TRBJ2-5 | TRBV7-2 | ASSSTRQETQY
TRBJ2-2 | TRBV28 | ASSYLAGQAGELF
TRBJ1-2 | TRBV4-2 | ASSQDRGQTDGYT
TRBJ2-7 | TRBV27 | ASSLSSGRAPYYEQY
TRBJ1-2 | TRBV6-1 | ASSDHRGLGYGYT
TRBJ2-7 | TRBV12-3/TRBV12-4 | ASSFVAGGEQY
TRBJ1-1 | TRBV7-9 | ASSSQGAMATEAF
TRBJ2-3 | TRBV13 | ASSPRLASTDTQY
TRBJ1-1 | TRBV6-5 | ASSYSYRADTEAF
TRBJ2-1 | TRBV19 | ATRLVGTGIYEQF
TRBJ1-5 | TRBV2 | ASRPGGSHSNQPQH
TRBJ2-7 | TRBV5-1 | ASSLAQFYEQY